The present T cell receptor (beta chain) was sequenced within a study of beta chain features in type 1 diabetes. Study overall: Across all samples, over 85 million sorted cells were examined. Whole-study findings and limits: Small HLA sub-analyses could not settle whether HLA shapes TCRB rearrangement.

Expressed TCRB transcripts were sequenced because the isolated RNA had all been reverse transcribed beforehand. Clones were read by immunoSEQ multiplex PCR, and TCRdb kept only the in-frame ones, dropping some. The sample lists 240,000 or so clones, about 71% occurring once. As regards this clone: As yet, its antigen is unknown.

The V gene's germline CDR1 is SGHTA and CDR2 FQGNSA. V shed 4 bases and J shed 8 bases, with 12 bases lying between them. The CDR3 has 13 residues. One heparinised blood draw averaging approximately 0.11 L was given by each donor. The chain couples TRBV7-2 to TRBJ2-1; D gene uncertain. The specimen sequenced was naive CD4+ T cells from blood. The receptor comes from a man aged 30 to 45 in good health. Here the CDR3 reads CASSWLQAHEQFF. The CDR3 coding sequence is TGTGCCAGCAGCTGGCTCCAGGCGCATGAGCAGTTCTTC.